These T cell receptor beta chains were read from a single sample in a study of blood T cells in healthy people across ages. TCRdb reprocessed the 5' RACE reads with MiXCR, giving one entry per CDR3 protein. The sample consists of 1,100,000 or so distinct CDR3 sequences, 45% of them appearing once. Sequenced sample: blood. These receptors all come from a woman aged 55-75 years in good health. Each CDR3 is given without its conserved first and last residue. Not every row has a clone size; where given, it reads once, few, many or a size class.

cdr3_aa: SVGNLGIVVLGETQY
clone_size: .
j_call: .
v_call: TRBV29-1

cdr3_aa: ASSGGGMVYNEQF
clone_size: .
j_call: TRBJ2-1
v_call: TRBV27

cdr3_aa: ASSPRTPQETQY
clone_size: .
j_call: TRBJ2-5
v_call: TRBV7-9

cdr3_aa: ASSSPEQGGQETQY
clone_size: .
j_call: TRBJ2-5
v_call: TRBV7-9

cdr3_aa: ASRWANVLT
clone_size: few
j_call: TRBJ2-6
v_call: TRBV12-3/TRBV12-4

cdr3_aa: ATRQRGINEQF
clone_size: .
j_call: TRBJ2-1
v_call: TRBV15

cdr3_aa: ASSYGGRNRYEQY
clone_size: .
j_call: .
v_call: TRBV6-2/TRBV6-3

cdr3_aa: ASSPGTLDSNQPQH
clone_size: few
j_call: TRBJ1-5
v_call: TRBV12-3/TRBV12-4

cdr3_aa: SARVGGRSYTDTQY
clone_size: once
j_call: TRBJ2-3
v_call: TRBV20-1

cdr3_aa: SAVGTHSYEQY
clone_size: few
j_call: TRBJ2-7
v_call: TRBV29-1

cdr3_aa: SAAGKGLALEQF
clone_size: few
j_call: TRBJ2-1
v_call: TRBV20-1

cdr3_aa: ASSLKRGGAF
clone_size: .
j_call: TRBJ1-1
v_call: TRBV7-9

cdr3_aa: ASRPRTGRRLDEQF
clone_size: few
j_call: TRBJ2-1
v_call: TRBV5-6

cdr3_aa: ASSEDPGRVTDEQY
clone_size: .
j_call: TRBJ2-7
v_call: TRBV27

cdr3_aa: ASSLDGRPGLGVYNEQF
clone_size: few
j_call: TRBJ2-1
v_call: TRBV5-1

cdr3_aa: ASSQTMTSGISYNEQF
clone_size: .
j_call: TRBJ2-1
v_call: TRBV4-2

cdr3_aa: ASSLGLAGETYYEQY
clone_size: few
j_call: TRBJ2-7
v_call: TRBV13

cdr3_aa: SAGRASGRFNEQF
clone_size: .
j_call: TRBJ2-1
v_call: TRBV20-1

cdr3_aa: ASSYLSLVKQETQY
clone_size: .
j_call: TRBJ2-5
v_call: TRBV6-2/TRBV6-3

cdr3_aa: ATSDLPPDRGLF
clone_size: .
j_call: TRBJ2-1
v_call: TRBV24-1

cdr3_aa: ASSAEGLDRFEQY
clone_size: .
j_call: TRBJ2-7
v_call: TRBV5-1

cdr3_aa: ASTQGTGMDTQY
clone_size: .
j_call: TRBJ2-3
v_call: TRBV2

cdr3_aa: ASSSGKSNTEAF
clone_size: .
j_call: TRBJ1-1
v_call: TRBV5-1

cdr3_aa: ASSQGREIRETQY
clone_size: many
j_call: TRBJ2-5
v_call: TRBV3-1

cdr3_aa: ASRGQYDQPQH
clone_size: .
j_call: TRBJ1-5
v_call: TRBV27

cdr3_aa: ASSPSPLGTYNEQF
clone_size: few
j_call: TRBJ2-1
v_call: TRBV11-2

cdr3_aa: ASRRGSSPLH
clone_size: .
j_call: TRBJ1-6
v_call: TRBV6-1

cdr3_aa: ASSRGRGGIGTDTQY
clone_size: .
j_call: TRBJ2-3
v_call: TRBV7-2

cdr3_aa: SVEHVYEQY
clone_size: few
j_call: TRBJ2-7
v_call: TRBV29-1

cdr3_aa: ASSLGTFNNEQY
clone_size: .
j_call: TRBJ2-7
v_call: TRBV12-3/TRBV12-4

cdr3_aa: ASSPRTSGTSADVEY
clone_size: .
j_call: TRBJ2-3
v_call: TRBV12-3/TRBV12-4

cdr3_aa: ASSRRPKSSYNEQF
clone_size: .
j_call: TRBJ2-1
v_call: TRBV9

cdr3_aa: ASSDRGGSQPQH
clone_size: .
j_call: TRBJ1-5
v_call: TRBV25-1

cdr3_aa: ASRGAGETDTQY
clone_size: .
j_call: TRBJ2-3
v_call: TRBV12-3/TRBV12-4

cdr3_aa: ASSLGPHVGGHNSPLH
clone_size: .
j_call: TRBJ1-6
v_call: TRBV11-2

cdr3_aa: SARARSSYEQY
clone_size: few
j_call: TRBJ2-7
v_call: TRBV20-1

cdr3_aa: ASSHGTGVRSEQY
clone_size: .
j_call: .
v_call: TRBV27

cdr3_aa: ASSLTWVSPLH
clone_size: .
j_call: TRBJ1-6
v_call: TRBV5-1

cdr3_aa: ASGSSSYNEQF
clone_size: .
j_call: TRBJ2-1
v_call: TRBV12-5

cdr3_aa: ASSLNGQQETQY
clone_size: few
j_call: TRBJ2-5
v_call: TRBV7-3

cdr3_aa: ASSRDREQYGYT
clone_size: .
j_call: TRBJ1-2
v_call: TRBV13

cdr3_aa: SARYPIQGLLRDEQY
clone_size: .
j_call: TRBJ2-7
v_call: TRBV20-1

cdr3_aa: ASSLDMRDEQY
clone_size: .
j_call: TRBJ2-7
v_call: TRBV5-5

cdr3_aa: ASGNRTISSYNEQF
clone_size: .
j_call: TRBJ2-1
v_call: TRBV19

cdr3_aa: ASRELAGTDTQY
clone_size: few
j_call: TRBJ2-3
v_call: TRBV6-5

cdr3_aa: ATSVGGTGNEQF
clone_size: .
j_call: TRBJ2-1
v_call: TRBV24-1

cdr3_aa: ASSNPGRAGPETQY
clone_size: .
j_call: TRBJ2-5
v_call: TRBV2

cdr3_aa: ASSWAERGSYNEQF
clone_size: few
j_call: TRBJ2-1
v_call: TRBV5-1

cdr3_aa: SARDPGAQTQY
clone_size: .
j_call: TRBJ2-5
v_call: TRBV20-1

cdr3_aa: ASTRLADPYNEQF
clone_size: .
j_call: TRBJ2-1
v_call: TRBV6-5

cdr3_aa: SARDMLENEQY
clone_size: few
j_call: TRBJ2-5
v_call: TRBV20-1

cdr3_aa: ASSLDRQTQETQY
clone_size: .
j_call: TRBJ2-5
v_call: TRBV7-9

cdr3_aa: ASSSMKGGGYEQY
clone_size: .
j_call: TRBJ2-7
v_call: TRBV11-2

cdr3_aa: ASSFRTSRPEAF
clone_size: few
j_call: TRBJ1-1
v_call: TRBV12-3/TRBV12-4

cdr3_aa: ASSSLGAQETQY
clone_size: many
j_call: TRBJ2-5
v_call: TRBV7-3

cdr3_aa: ASSYAASGYRSPLH
clone_size: .
j_call: TRBJ1-6
v_call: TRBV6-2/TRBV6-3

cdr3_aa: ASSGRPSQETQY
clone_size: .
j_call: TRBJ2-5
v_call: TRBV11-2

cdr3_aa: ASRDQTTYEQY
clone_size: .
j_call: TRBJ2-7
v_call: TRBV28

cdr3_aa: ASSEVDFYGYT
clone_size: few
j_call: TRBJ1-2
v_call: TRBV6-1

cdr3_aa: ASSPGGAGEKLF
clone_size: .
j_call: TRBJ1-4
v_call: TRBV13